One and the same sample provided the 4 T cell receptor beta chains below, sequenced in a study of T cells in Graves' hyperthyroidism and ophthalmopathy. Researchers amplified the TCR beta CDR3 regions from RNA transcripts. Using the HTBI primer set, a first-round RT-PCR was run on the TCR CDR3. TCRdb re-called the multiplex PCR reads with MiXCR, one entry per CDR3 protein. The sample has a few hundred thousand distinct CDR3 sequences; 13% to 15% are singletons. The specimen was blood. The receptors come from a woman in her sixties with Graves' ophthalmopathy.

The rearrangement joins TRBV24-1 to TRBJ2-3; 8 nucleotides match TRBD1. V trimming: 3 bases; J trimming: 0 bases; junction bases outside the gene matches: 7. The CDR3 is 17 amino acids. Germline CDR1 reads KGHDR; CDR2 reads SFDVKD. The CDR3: CATSDPGQGWSTDTQYF. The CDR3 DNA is TGTGCCACCAGTGATCCCGGACAGGGATGGAGCACAGATACGCAGTATTTT.

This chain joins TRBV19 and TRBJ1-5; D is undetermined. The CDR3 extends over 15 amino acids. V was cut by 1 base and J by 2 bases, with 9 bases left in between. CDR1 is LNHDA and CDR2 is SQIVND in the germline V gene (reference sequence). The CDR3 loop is CASSIGEVRNQPQHF. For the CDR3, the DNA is TGTGCCAGTAGTATAGGAGAGGTACGCAATCAGCCCCAGCATTTT.

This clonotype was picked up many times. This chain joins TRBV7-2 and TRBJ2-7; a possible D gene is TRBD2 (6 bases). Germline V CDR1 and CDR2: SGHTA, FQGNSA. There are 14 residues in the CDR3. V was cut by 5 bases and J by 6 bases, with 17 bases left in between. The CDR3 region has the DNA TGTGCCAGCAGCGTAACCCCGGGACTGGTCGAGCAGTACTTC. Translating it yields CASSVTPGLVEQYF.

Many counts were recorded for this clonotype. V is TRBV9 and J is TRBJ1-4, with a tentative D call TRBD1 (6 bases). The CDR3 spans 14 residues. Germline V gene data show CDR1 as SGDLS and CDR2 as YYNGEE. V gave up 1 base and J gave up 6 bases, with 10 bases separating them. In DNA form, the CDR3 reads TGTGCCAGCAGCGTACCGGGACAAGATGAAAAACTGTTTTTT. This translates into CASSVPGQDEKLFF.